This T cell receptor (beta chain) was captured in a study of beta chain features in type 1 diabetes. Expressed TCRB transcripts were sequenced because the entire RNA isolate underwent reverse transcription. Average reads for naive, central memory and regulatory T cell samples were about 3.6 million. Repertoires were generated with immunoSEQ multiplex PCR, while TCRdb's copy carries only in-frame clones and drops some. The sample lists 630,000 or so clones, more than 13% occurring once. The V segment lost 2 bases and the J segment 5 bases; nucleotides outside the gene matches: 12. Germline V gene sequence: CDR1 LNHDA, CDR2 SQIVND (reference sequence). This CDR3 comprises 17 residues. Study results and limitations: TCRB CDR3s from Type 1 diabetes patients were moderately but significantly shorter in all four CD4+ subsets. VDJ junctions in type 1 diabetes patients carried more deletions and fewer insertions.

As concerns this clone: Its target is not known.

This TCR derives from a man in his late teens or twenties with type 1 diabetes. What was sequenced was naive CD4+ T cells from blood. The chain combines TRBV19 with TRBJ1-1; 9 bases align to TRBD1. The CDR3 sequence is CASSIFGQGRGKTEAFF. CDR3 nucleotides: TGTGCCAGTAGTATATTCGGACAGGGGAGAGGGAAAACTGAAGCTTTCTTT.